The rows below give T cell receptor beta chains drawn from one sample of a study of CD8+CD57+ T cells in acquired aplastic anemia. In TCRdb, the reads were re-called with MiXCR into one record per CDR3 protein. Of 200,000 or so distinct CDR3 sequences listed, about 64% are singletons. Material: sorted CD4+, CD8+, or CD8+CD57+ T cells (not recorded which) from PBMCs. The receptors come from a human donor with severe aplastic anemia or a healthy control (not recorded which). CDR3s include the opening cysteine and the closing phenylalanine or tryptophan. The D gene is left open where the match is weak. Clone size is stated in some rows and not others, as once, few, many or a class when expanded.

len,abundance,d_gene,v_gene,j_gene,CDR3aa,CDR3nt
18,.,TRBD2,TRBV11-2,TRBJ2-7,CASSERQPGLVRSYEQYF,TGTGCCAGCAGCGAAAGGCAACCGGGACTAGTAAGGTCCTACGAGCAGTACTTC
14,.,.,TRBV5-1,TRBJ1-1,CASSPGGANTEAFF,TGCGCCAGCAGCCCCGGCGGGGCGAACACTGAAGCTTTCTTT
15,.,TRBD1,TRBV19,TRBJ2-2,CASSKPGQGAGELFF,TGTGCCAGTAGTAAACCGGGACAGGGGGCCGGGGAGCTGTTTTTT
16,.,.,TRBV7-2,TRBJ2-7,CASSLKSSMALDEQYF,TGTGCCAGCAGCTTGAAGTCCTCCATGGCACTTGACGAGCAGTACTTC
14,.,TRBD1,TRBV9,TRBJ2-7,CASSDGTDPYEQYF,TGTGCCAGCAGCGATGGGACAGACCCCTACGAGCAGTACTTC
14,.,TRBD1,TRBV7-3,TRBJ2-3,CASSPTGAGDTQYF,TGTGCCAGCAGCCCGACAGGGGCAGGAGATACGCAGTATTTT
15,.,TRBD2,TRBV10-3,TRBJ2-7,CAPTREGESSYEQYF,TGTGCCCCAACCCGGGAGGGCGAGAGCTCCTACGAGCAGTACTTC
15,few,.,TRBV25-1,TRBJ2-7,CASSESGGVAYEQYF,TGTGCCAGCAGTGAATCCGGCGGAGTGGCCTACGAGCAGTACTTC
12,few,TRBD1,TRBV7-2,TRBJ2-5,CASRPQGATQYF,TGTGCCAGCAGGCCACAGGGGGCGACCCAGTACTTC
15,.,.,TRBV19,TRBJ1-2,CASIPFGGANYGYTF,TGTGCCAGTATCCCCTTTGGGGGCGCAAACTATGGCTACACCTTC
15,once,.,TRBV2,TRBJ1-5,CASSQSRAGNQPQHF,TGCGCCAGCAGCCAATCCCGGGCCGGCAATCAGCCCCAGCATTTT
13,many,TRBD1,TRBV13,TRBJ2-5,CASSGDREETQYF,TGTGCCAGCAGCGGAGACAGGGAAGAGACCCAGTACTTC
14,.,.,TRBV19,TRBJ1-5,CASSRGRSNQPQHF,TGTGCCAGTAGTAGGGGCCGGAGCAATCAGCCCCAGCATTTT
16,.,TRBD2,TRBV7-8,TRBJ2-1,CASSLVPREGPNEQFF,TGTGCCAGCAGCTTAGTTCCGCGGGAGGGTCCAAATGAGCAGTTCTTC
14,.,.,TRBV15,TRBJ2-2,CATSRDASTGELFF,TGTGCCACCAGCAGAGATGCGAGCACCGGGGAGCTGTTTTTT
14,many,.,TRBV6-5,TRBJ2-3,CASSYSEGPDTQYF,TGTGCCAGCAGTTACTCTGAGGGGCCAGATACGCAGTATTTT
16,.,.,TRBV5-1,TRBJ1-2,CASSLRPGTGTSGYTF,TGCGCCAGCAGCTTGCGTCCCGGGACGGGGACCAGTGGCTACACCTTC
17,many,TRBD1,TRBV6-1,TRBJ2-1,CASSDGRDRGVTNEQFF,TGTGCCAGCAGTGACGGCCGGGACAGGGGGGTAACTAATGAGCAGTTCTTC
18,.,TRBD1,TRBV15,TRBJ2-2,CATSRPLQGARDTGELFF,TGTGCCACCAGCAGGCCCTTACAGGGGGCAAGAGACACCGGGGAGCTGTTTTTT
13,.,.,TRBV10-3,TRBJ2-2,CAISDRNTGELFF,TGTGCCATCAGTGACCGGAACACCGGGGAGCTGTTTTTT
14,.,TRBD1,TRBV5-1,TRBJ2-7,CASSATGGLYEQYF,TGCGCCAGCAGCGCGACAGGGGGTTTGTACGAGCAGTACTTC
12,.,.,TRBV14,TRBJ2-7,CASSQGWDPSNF,TGTGCCAGCAGCCAAGGTTGGGACCCTTCGAACTTC
15,.,.,TRBV5-1,TRBJ1-4,CASSLDGELNEKLFF,TGCGCCAGCAGCTTGGACGGCGAACTTAATGAAAAACTGTTTTTT